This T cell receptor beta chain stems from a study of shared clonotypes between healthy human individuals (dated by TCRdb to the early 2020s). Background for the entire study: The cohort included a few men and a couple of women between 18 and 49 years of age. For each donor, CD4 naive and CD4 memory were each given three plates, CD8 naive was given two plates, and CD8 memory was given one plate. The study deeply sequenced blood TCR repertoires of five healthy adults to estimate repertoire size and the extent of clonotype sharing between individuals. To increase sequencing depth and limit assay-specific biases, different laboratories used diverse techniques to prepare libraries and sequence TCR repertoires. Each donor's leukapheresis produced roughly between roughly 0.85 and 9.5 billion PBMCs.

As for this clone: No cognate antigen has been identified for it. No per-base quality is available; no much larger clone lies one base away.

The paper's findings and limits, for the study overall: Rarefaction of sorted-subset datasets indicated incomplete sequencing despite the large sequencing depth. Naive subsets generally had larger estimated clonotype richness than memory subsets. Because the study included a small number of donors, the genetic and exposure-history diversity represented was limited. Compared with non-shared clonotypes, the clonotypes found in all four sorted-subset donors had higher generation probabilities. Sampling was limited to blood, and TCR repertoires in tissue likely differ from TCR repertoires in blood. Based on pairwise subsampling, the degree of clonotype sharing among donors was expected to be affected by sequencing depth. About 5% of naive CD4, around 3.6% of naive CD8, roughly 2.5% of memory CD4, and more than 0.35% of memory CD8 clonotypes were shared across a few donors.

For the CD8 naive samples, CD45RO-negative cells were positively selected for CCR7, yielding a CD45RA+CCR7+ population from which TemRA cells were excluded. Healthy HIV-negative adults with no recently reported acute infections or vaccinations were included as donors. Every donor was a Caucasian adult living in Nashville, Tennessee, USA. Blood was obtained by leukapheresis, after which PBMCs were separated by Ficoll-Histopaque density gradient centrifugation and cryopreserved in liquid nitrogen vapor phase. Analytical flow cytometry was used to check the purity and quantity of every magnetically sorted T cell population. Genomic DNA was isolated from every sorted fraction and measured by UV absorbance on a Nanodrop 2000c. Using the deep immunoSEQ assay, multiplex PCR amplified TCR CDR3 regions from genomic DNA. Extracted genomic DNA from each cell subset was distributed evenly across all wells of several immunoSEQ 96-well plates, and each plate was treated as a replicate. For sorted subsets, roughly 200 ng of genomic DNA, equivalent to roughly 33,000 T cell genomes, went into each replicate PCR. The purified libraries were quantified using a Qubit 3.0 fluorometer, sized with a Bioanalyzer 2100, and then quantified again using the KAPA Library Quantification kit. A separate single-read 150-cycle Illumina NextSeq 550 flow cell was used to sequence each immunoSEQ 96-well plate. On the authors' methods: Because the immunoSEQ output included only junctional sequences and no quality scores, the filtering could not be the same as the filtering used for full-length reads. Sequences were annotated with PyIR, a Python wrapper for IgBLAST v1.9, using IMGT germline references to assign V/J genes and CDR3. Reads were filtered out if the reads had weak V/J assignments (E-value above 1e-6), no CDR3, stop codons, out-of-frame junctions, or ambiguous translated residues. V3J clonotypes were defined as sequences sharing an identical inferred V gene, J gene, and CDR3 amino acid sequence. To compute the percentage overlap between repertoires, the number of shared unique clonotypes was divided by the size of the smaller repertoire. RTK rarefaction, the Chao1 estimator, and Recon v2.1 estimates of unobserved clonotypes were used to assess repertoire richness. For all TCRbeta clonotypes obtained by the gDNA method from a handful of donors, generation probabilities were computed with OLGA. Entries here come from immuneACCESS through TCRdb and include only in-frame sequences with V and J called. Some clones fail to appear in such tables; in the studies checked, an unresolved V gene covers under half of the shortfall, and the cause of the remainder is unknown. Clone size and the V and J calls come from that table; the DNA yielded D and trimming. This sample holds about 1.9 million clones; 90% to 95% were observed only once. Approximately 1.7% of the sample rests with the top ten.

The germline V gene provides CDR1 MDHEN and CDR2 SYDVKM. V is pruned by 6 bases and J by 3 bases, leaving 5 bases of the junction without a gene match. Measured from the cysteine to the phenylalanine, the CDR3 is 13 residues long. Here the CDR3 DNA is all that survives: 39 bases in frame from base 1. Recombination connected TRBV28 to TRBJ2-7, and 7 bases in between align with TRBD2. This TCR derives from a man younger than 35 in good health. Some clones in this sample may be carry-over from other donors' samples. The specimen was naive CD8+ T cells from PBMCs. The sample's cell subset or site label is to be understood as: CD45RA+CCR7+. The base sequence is TGTGCCAGCAGGGATGGGGAGGGCTACGAGCAGTACTTC. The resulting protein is CASRDGEGYEQYF.